This T cell receptor beta chain derives from a study of OX40 agonist ivuxolimab in advanced cancers. Study context: Intravenous ivuxolimab at 0.01 to 10 mg/kg was given to patients every 2 weeks.

With regard to this clone: Its antigen remains unidentified.

Study-level findings and limits: Expanded clones tended on average to be more numerous among CD8+ T cells than CD4+. Some patients who did not respond also had low normalized T-cell clonal expansion. Circulating CD4+ and CD8+ T cells showed clonal expansion by week 6 at 0.1 to 3.0 mg/kg.

Sequencing used immunoSEQ multiplex PCR; TCRdb keeps in-frame clones, though not all of them. The repertoire holds about 150,000 clones, with 94% as singletons. Trimming shortened V by 2 bases and J by 0 bases, and 8 bases separated the two germline ends. This CDR3 has 15 amino acids. Germline assignment: CDR1 SGHRS and CDR2 YFSETQ. This chain joins TRBV5-1 and TRBJ2-2, with D unclear. The sequences come from CD4+ or CD8+ T cells sorted from blood, collected in a trial of the OX40 agonist ivuxolimab. The TCR originated in an adult with an advanced solid tumor such as melanoma, head and neck, liver or kidney cancer. The DNA of the CDR3 is TGCGCCAGCAGCTTTCAAGGGCCGAACACCGGGGAGCTGTTTTTT. Translating it yields CASSFQGPNTGELFF.